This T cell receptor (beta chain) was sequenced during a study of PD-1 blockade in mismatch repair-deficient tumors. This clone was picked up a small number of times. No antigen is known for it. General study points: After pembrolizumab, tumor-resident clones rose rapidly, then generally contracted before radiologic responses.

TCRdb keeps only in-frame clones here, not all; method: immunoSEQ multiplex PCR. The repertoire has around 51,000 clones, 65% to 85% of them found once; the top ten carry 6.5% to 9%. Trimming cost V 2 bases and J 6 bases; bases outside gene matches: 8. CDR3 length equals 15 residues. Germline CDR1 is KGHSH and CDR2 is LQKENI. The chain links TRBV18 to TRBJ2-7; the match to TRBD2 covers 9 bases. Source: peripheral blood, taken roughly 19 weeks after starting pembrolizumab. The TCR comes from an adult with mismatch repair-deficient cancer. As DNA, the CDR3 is TGTGCCAGCTCACCAGGTGCGGGGGGGGCTCTCGAGCAGTACTTC. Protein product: CASSPGAGGALEQYF.